The T cell receptor (beta chain) under discussion was sequenced for a study of cytomegalovirus exposure and HLA in healthy donors. Trimming cost V 7 bases and J 3 bases, with 18 bases left between them. CDR3 length: 16 amino acids. Germline V gene sequence: CDR1 MNHEY, CDR2 SMNVEV (reference sequence). PCR primers comprised 60 Vbeta and 13 Jbeta primers. Some clones are missing from TCRdb's copy, which holds only in-frame ones; the method was immunoSEQ multiplex PCR. This table has around 150,000 clones, around 79% appearing once. The receptor comes from a man aged 35 to 55 in good health and CMV-seronegative. Sequenced sample: PBMCs. The chain carries TRBV27 and TRBJ2-2; D is perhaps TRBD1 (7 bases). The CDR3 region is CASTSIQGTYTGELFF. CDR3 DNA: TGTGCCAGCACCTCAATACAGGGGACTTACACCGGGGAGCTGTTTTTT.